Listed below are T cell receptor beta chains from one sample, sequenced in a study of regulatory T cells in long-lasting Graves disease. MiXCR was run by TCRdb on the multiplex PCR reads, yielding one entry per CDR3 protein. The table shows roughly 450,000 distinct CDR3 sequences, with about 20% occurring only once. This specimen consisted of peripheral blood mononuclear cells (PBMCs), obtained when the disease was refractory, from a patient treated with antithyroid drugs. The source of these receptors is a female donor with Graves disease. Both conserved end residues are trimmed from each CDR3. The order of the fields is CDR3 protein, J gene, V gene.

CDR3: ASSLGQGAEPQH
J: TRBJ1-5
V: TRBV5-1

CDR3: ASSQGLEQY
J: TRBJ2-7
V: TRBV11-2

CDR3: ASSFPNTGEQF
J: TRBJ2-1
V: TRBV28

CDR3: ASSLVPGTPLEQY
J: TRBJ2-7
V: TRBV7-8

CDR3: ATSRVLGQGYSYEQY
J: TRBJ2-7
V: TRBV15

CDR3: ASSSRGGTSGYEQY
J: TRBJ2-7
V: TRBV7-2

CDR3: ASSDGLAGVVDEQF
J: TRBJ2-1
V: TRBV28

CDR3: ASSFRGTSRETQY
J: TRBJ2-5
V: TRBV27

CDR3: SVARGRSDTGELF
J: TRBJ2-2
V: TRBV29-1

CDR3: ASSLTGYEAGGHETQY
J: TRBJ2-5
V: TRBV7-2

CDR3: ASSTGQGDTEAF
J: TRBJ1-1
V: TRBV28

CDR3: SAPTIYVRETQY
J: TRBJ2-5
V: TRBV20-1

CDR3: ASSLSGTETQY
J: TRBJ2-5
V: TRBV12-3/TRBV12-4

CDR3: ASSRWGGSSGANVLT
J: TRBJ2-6
V: TRBV28

CDR3: ASSLVTENTEAF
J: TRBJ1-1
V: TRBV5-5

CDR3: ASSADREGAGELF
J: TRBJ2-2
V: TRBV7-7

CDR3: ATSGRVQETQY
J: TRBJ2-5
V: TRBV24-1

CDR3: SARGSWDRGSQPQH
J: TRBJ1-5
V: TRBV20-1

CDR3: ASSSGTGFETQY
J: TRBJ2-5
V: TRBV7-7

CDR3: ASSVNRGGAVDEQF
J: TRBJ2-1
V: TRBV11-1

CDR3: ASSLRVDGYT
J: TRBJ1-2
V: TRBV28

CDR3: AWSRGYGYT
J: TRBJ1-2
V: TRBV30

CDR3: ASSEERSYEQY
J: TRBJ2-7
V: TRBV13

CDR3: ASSFPIRRAEAF
J: TRBJ1-1
V: TRBV11-2

CDR3: ASSPDAFSYEQY
J: TRBJ2-7
V: TRBV9

CDR3: ASSSSGGSPYEQY
J: TRBJ2-7
V: TRBV7-2

CDR3: SARVGRGAYNEQF
J: TRBJ2-1
V: TRBV20-1

CDR3: SASSTYEQY
J: TRBJ2-7
V: TRBV20-1

CDR3: ASSLELTGIGYT
J: TRBJ1-2
V: TRBV12-3/TRBV12-4

CDR3: ASKGEMNTEAF
J: TRBJ1-1
V: TRBV19

CDR3: ASSIVAGTETQY
J: TRBJ2-5
V: TRBV19

CDR3: ASSFSPPGELF
J: TRBJ2-2
V: TRBV3-1

CDR3: ASSFDTNTGELF
J: TRBJ2-2
V: TRBV5-5

CDR3: ASSSTQGERPQH
J: TRBJ1-5
V: TRBV12-3/TRBV12-4

CDR3: SAQRDINQPQH
J: TRBJ1-5
V: TRBV20-1

CDR3: ASSWRGEKLF
J: TRBJ1-4
V: TRBV11-2

CDR3: ASSATGTANNEQF
J: TRBJ2-1
V: TRBV2

CDR3: ASSRTVGQPQH
J: TRBJ1-5
V: TRBV5-4

CDR3: ARVAGGGTEKTDLQETQY
J: TRBJ2-5
V: TRBV9

CDR3: ASSFRNQPQH
J: TRBJ1-5
V: TRBV12-3/TRBV12-4

CDR3: ASSAYGDGVNTEAF
J: TRBJ1-1
V: TRBV6-1

CDR3: ASTKEGEQY
J: TRBJ2-7
V: TRBV6-1

CDR3: SAITGTGDKGYT
J: TRBJ1-2
V: TRBV20-1

CDR3: SAYRGATQETQY
J: TRBJ2-5
V: TRBV20-1

CDR3: ASSVVGLAGELTDTQH
J: .
V: TRBV9

CDR3: ASSSLDSRRGSLH
J: TRBJ1-6
V: TRBV6-2/TRBV6-3

CDR3: ASSFRPDKDMNTEAF
J: TRBJ1-1
V: TRBV28

CDR3: TSSVLGTNSYEQY
J: TRBJ2-7
V: TRBV9

CDR3: SAYGTGEQPQH
J: TRBJ1-5
V: TRBV20-1